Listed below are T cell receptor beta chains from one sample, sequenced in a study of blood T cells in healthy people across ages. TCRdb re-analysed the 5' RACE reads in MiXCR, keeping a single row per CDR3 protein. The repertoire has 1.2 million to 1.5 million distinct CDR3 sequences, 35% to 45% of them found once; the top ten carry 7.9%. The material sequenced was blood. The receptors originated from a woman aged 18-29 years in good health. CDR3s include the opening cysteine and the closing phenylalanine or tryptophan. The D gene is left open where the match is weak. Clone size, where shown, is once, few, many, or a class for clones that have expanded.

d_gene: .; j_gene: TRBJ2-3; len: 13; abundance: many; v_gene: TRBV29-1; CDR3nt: TGCAGCGTTACGAGGGTAGCTGGAGATACGCAGTATTTT; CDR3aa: CSVTRVAGDTQYF
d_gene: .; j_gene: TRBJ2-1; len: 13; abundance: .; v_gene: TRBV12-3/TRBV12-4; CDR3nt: TGTGCCAGCAGTTTTGGCGCCGGCAATGAGCAGTTCTTC; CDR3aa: CASSFGAGNEQFF
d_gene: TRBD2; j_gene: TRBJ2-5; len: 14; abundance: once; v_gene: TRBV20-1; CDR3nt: TGCAGTGCTTGGAGCGGGAGTAGTAACAATGAGCAGTACTTC; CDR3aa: CSAWSGSSNNEQYF
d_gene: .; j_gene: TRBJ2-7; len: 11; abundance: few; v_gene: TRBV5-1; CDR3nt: TGCGCCAGCAGTGTAAGCAATGAGCAGTACTTC; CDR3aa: CASSVSNEQYF
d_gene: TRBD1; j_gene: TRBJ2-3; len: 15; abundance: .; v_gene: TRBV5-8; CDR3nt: TGTGCCAGCAGCTTGGTAGTGACAGGGGAGGATACGCAGTATTTT; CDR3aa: CASSLVVTGEDTQYF
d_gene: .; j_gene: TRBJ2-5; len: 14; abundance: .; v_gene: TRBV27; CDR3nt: TGTGCCAGCAGTTTATGGGGGGCTCGGGATGAGCAGTACTTC; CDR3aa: CASSLWGARDEQYF
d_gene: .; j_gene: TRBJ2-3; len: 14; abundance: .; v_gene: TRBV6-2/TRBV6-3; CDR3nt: TGTGCCAGCACCGCGGCGGGGACGGCAGATACGCAGTATTTT; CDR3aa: CASTAAGTADTQYF
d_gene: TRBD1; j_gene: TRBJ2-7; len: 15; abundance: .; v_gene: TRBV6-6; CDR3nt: TGTGCCAGCAGGCAGACCGGGACAGTCTCCTACGAGCAGTACTTC; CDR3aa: CASRQTGTVSYEQYF
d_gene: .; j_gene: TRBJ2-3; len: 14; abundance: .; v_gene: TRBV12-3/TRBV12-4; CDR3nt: TGTGCCAGCAGTTTAGTTCACGACGTAGATACGCAGTATTTT; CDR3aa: CASSLVHDVDTQYF
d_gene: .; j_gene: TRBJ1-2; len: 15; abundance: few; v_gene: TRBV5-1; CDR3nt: TGCGCCAGCAGCTTCCTGCCCGTTACCAGGGATGGCTACACCTTC; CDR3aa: CASSFLPVTRDGYTF
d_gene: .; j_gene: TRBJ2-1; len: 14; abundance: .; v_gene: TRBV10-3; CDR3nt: TGTGCCATCGCCCTCGGCCGGGGCGGCGATGAGCAGTTCTTC; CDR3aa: CAIALGRGGDEQFF
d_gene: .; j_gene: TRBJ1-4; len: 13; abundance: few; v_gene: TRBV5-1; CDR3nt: TGCGCCAGCAGCCAAACTCGAGAGGAAAAACTGTTTTTT; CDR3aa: CASSQTREEKLFF
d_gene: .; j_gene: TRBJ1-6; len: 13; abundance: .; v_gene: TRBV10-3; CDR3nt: TGTGCCATCAGTGCACCGCCGAATTCACCCCTCCACTTT; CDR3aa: CAISAPPNSPLHF
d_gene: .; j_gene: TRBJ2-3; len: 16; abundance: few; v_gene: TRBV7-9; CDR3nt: TGTGCCAGCAGCTTACCAGACGGGAAGGTGGCAGATACGCAGTATTTT; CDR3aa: CASSLPDGKVADTQYF
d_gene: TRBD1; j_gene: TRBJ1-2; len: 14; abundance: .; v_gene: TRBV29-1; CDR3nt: TGCAGCGTCGAGAGAGGACAGGAGAACTATGGCTACACCTTC; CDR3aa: CSVERGQENYGYTF
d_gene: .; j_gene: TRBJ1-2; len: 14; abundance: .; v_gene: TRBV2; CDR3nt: TGTGCCAGCAGTGTTAATACAGGCGACTATGGCTACACCTTC; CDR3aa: CASSVNTGDYGYTF